Presented here are 11 T cell receptor beta chains from one specimen sequenced in a study of cytomegalovirus exposure and HLA in healthy donors. The protocol was immunoSEQ multiplex PCR, while the TCRdb copy is restricted to in-frame clones and leaves out a portion. The sample consists of roughly 250,000 clones, about 90% of them appearing once. Sequenced sample: PBMCs. Receptors originate from a woman between 25 and 40 years old in good health and CMV-seropositive.

The CDR3: CASSERLAAYSYNEQFF. The CDR3 DNA sequence: TGTGCCAGCAGTGAACGACTAGCGGCTTACTCCTACAATGAGCAGTTCTTC. This sequence joins TRBV2 and TRBJ2-1; 9 bases agree with TRBD2. CDR3 length: 17 residues. Germline values: CDR1 SNHLY, CDR2 FYNNEI. Germline trimming cut 2 bases from V and 0 bases from J; bases unmatched to any gene: 5.

V usage is TRBV7-2 and J usage is TRBJ1-1, with 7 bases fitting TRBD1. Germline V gene lookup returns CDR1 SGHTA and CDR2 FQGNSA. The V gene end was trimmed by 5 bases and the J gene end by 9 bases; junction bases not matched to a gene: 18. The CDR3 totals 16 residues. CDR3 DNA: TGTGCCAGCAGCCCTAGGGACAGCCCGACGCGGGCCCAAGCTTTCTTT. Residues: CASSPRDSPTRAQAFF.

This clone was recorded only once. This chain links TRBV7-9 with TRBJ1-1; D unresolved. CDR1 is SEHNR, CDR2 FQNEAQ, per germline (reference sequence). The CDR3 covers 12 residues. The V and J ends lost 8 bases and 8 bases respectively, with 15 bases between them. The DNA of the CDR3 is TGTGCCAGCGGTCGCGAGGGCGACGAAGCTTTCTTT. It is translated as CASGREGDEAFF.

The rearrangement links TRBV30 to TRBJ2-7, with D perhaps matching TRBD2 (6 bases). The V end was cut by 0 bases, the J end by 3 bases, with 21 bases between. This CDR3 contains 17 residues. CDR1 GTSNPN and CDR2 SVGIG come from the germline V gene (reference sequence). The CDR3 coding sequence is TGTGCCTGGAGTGTACGGCTCCTGTCCGGGAGTCACTACGAGCAGTACTTC. It codes for CAWSVRLLSGSHYEQYF.

The chain couples TRBV18 to TRBJ2-7; 7 nucleotides match TRBD1. Germline CDR1 reads KGHSH; CDR2 reads LQKENI. There are 13 residues in the CDR3. After removal of 0 bases from V and 5 bases from J, the junction contained 1 base not matched to a gene. In DNA, the CDR3 is TGTGCCAGCTCACCACCAGGGGGCCACGAGCAGTACTTC. Translated: CASSPPGGHEQYF.

The rearrangement uses TRBV10-3 and TRBJ1-1, with TRBD1 as a possible D gene (6 bases). Deletions cut 4 bases from V and 1 base from J, with 7 bases between. Germline CDR1 ENHRY, CDR2 SYGVKD. The CDR3 has 13 residues. In DNA, the CDR3 is TGTGCCATCAGTGTGACAGGGAACACTGAAGCTTTCTTT. It specifies CAISVTGNTEAFF.

This chain links TRBV5-1 with TRBJ2-3; weak D call: TRBD2 (6 bases). The V gene's germline CDR1 is SGHRS and CDR2 YFSETQ. This CDR3 spans 15 amino acids. Between the trimmed V and J ends, which lost 7 bases and 0 bases, there was a span of 15 bases. CDR3 protein: CASAMIGTSTDTQYF. For the CDR3, the DNA is TGCGCCAGCGCAATGATTGGGACTAGCACAGATACGCAGTATTTT.

The rearrangement joins TRBV4-2 to TRBJ2-1; a possible D gene is TRBD2 (5 bases). There are 14 residues in the CDR3. Germline CDR1 and CDR2: LGHNA and YNFKEQ. The germline V and J ends were trimmed by 4 bases and 5 bases, with 12 bases remaining between them. The CDR3 sequence is CASSLGERNNEQFF. DNA of the CDR3: TGTGCCAGCAGCCTAGGTGAGCGGAACAATGAGCAGTTCTTC.

The chain links TRBV4-1 to TRBJ1-1; TRBD1 is a possible D gene (5 bases). With 4 bases removed from V and 3 bases from J, the gap between germline ends came to 15 bases. Germline V gives CDR1 MGHRA, CDR2 YSYEKL. This CDR3 contains 15 residues. CDR3 nucleotides: TGCGCCAGCAGCCCGGGGGGGTGGGGGGACACTGAAGCTTTCTTT. This translates into CASSPGGWGDTEAFF.

V usage is TRBV5-4 and J usage is TRBJ1-2; 7 bases map to TRBD1. V lost 4 bases to trimming and J lost 7 bases; unmatched junction nucleotides: 7. The CDR3 is made up of 13 amino acids. Germline loops: CDR1 SGHNT, CDR2 YYREEE (reference sequence). CDR3 sequence reads: CASSTWTGSGYTF. CDR3 DNA: TGTGCCAGCAGCACATGGACAGGTAGTGGCTACACCTTC. The full variable domain, rest sourced from reference TRBV5-4 and TRBJ1-2, is ETGVTQSPTHLIKTRGQQVTLRCSSQSGHNTVSWYQQALGQGPQFIFQYYREEENGRGNFPPRFSGLQFPNYSSELNVNALELDDSALYLCASSTWTGSGYTFGSGTRLTVV.

This chain joins TRBV6-1 and TRBJ2-3; 9 nucleotides line up with TRBD2. Germline V lookup: CDR1 MNHNS, CDR2 SASEGT. After removal of 9 bases from V and 4 bases from J, the junction contained 8 bases not matched to a gene. The CDR3 extends over 14 amino acids. Written as DNA, the CDR3 is TGTGCCAGTAAGCGGGAGGAGGGCTCAGATACGCAGTATTTT. Encoded protein: CASKREEGSDTQYF.